Shown below are 31 T cell receptor beta chains from a single sample sequenced in a study of early T cells in non-severe SARS-CoV-2 infection. TCRdb analysed the 5' RACE reads with MiXCR anew, one entry per CDR3 protein. The sample lists under 35,000 distinct CDR3 sequences, around 4.4% occurring once. The material sequenced was whole blood. All receptors derive from an adult who was a healthcare worker with PCR-confirmed SARS-CoV-2 infection or an uninfected control (not recorded which).

A word on this clonotype: A much larger clone lies one base from this, so it may be a read error. Because the CDR3 is missing its conserved closing phenylalanine or tryptophan, this is likely a read error. This rearrangement joins TRBV30 to TRBJ2-7; 9 bases are a match to TRBD2. CDR1 is GTSNPN, CDR2 SVGIG, per germline (reference sequence). V lost 4 bases, J lost 7 bases, and 8 bases stayed unmatched. CDR3 length equals 13 residues. The CDR3 here is CAWNALAGVEQYY. The DNA of the CDR3 is TGTGCCTGGAATGCACTAGCGGGTGTGGAGCAGTACTAC.

This clonotype has at least ten counts. This rearrangement joins TRBV5-1 to TRBJ1-5, with D unclear. The V end lost 2 bases, the J end lost 4 bases, and 7 bases lay between the germline ends. The germline V gene has CDR1 SGHRS and CDR2 YFSETQ. The CDR3 runs to 13 residues. This CDR3 is CASSFSPNQPQHF. CDR3 DNA sequence: TGCGCCAGCAGCTTTTCCCCAAATCAGCCCCAGCATTTT.

This clonotype was counted ten times or more. V is TRBV6-6 and J is TRBJ2-5, with D possibly matching TRBD2 (5 bases). This CDR3 spans 14 amino acids. V was shortened by 4 bases and J by 2 bases, with 11 bases between the two germline ends. Per germline, CDR1 MNHNY and CDR2 SVGAGI (reference sequence). CDR3 DNA sequence: TGTGCCAGCAGTTCTGAGGGCAGACAAGAGACCCAGTACTTC. Its translation: CASSSEGRQETQYF.

The V gene is TRBV3-1, the J gene TRBJ1-1, with 10 nucleotides matching TRBD1. This CDR3 spans 15 amino acids. V shed 7 bases and J 4 bases; nucleotides not matched to a gene: 9. Germline V lookup: CDR1 LGHDT, CDR2 YNNKEL (reference sequence). DNA for the CDR3: TGTGCCAGCACCAGACAGGGGGCTTATGGCACTGAAGCTTTCTTT. Amino acids: CASTRQGAYGTEAFF.

The chain links TRBV12-3 or TRBV12-4 to TRBJ2-5; 7 bases line up with TRBD1. V lost 7 bases and J lost 3; bases outside the gene matches: 2. The CDR3 sequence is 12 residues long. Here the CDR3 DNA reads TGTGCCAGCACCACAGGGGAAGAGACCCAGTACTTC. It yields the protein CASTTGEETQYF.

The chain combines TRBV2 with TRBJ2-3; weak D call: TRBD1 (6 bases). CDR1 and CDR2 from the germline V gene are SNHLY and FYNNEI. The V and J ends lost 6 bases and 2 bases respectively, with 12 bases between them. The CDR3 has 14 amino acids. CDR3 amino acids: CASRQQGYTDTQYF. In nucleotides, the CDR3 is TGTGCCAGCAGACAACAGGGATACACAGATACGCAGTATTTT.

This clonotype was found many times. The genes are TRBV20-1 and TRBJ2-1, with 10 bases aligning to TRBD2. V gave up 1 base and J gave up 10 bases; unmatched junction bases: 10. The CDR3 covers 15 residues. From germline, CDR1 is DFQATT and CDR2 SNEGSKA (reference sequence). CDR3 bases: TGCAGTGCTAGAGTGCCTAGCGGGAGCCGAAGAGAGCAGTTCTTC. Translating it yields CSARVPSGSRREQFF.

In its sample, this clonotype ranks as large. This sequence joins TRBV6-5 and TRBJ2-3; TRBD1 matches 8 bases. Per the germline V gene, CDR1 is MNHEY and CDR2 is SVGAGI. The length of the CDR3 is 16 residues. J gave up 1 base and V 5 bases, and 8 bases lay outside the gene matches. The CDR3 here is CASSRGTGRGTDTQYF. In DNA form, the CDR3 reads TGTGCCAGCAGTCGTGGGACAGGTCGGGGCACAGATACGCAGTATTTT.

This clonotype has a count of ten or more. A junction boundary mismatches the germline segment, possibly from a read error. The V gene is TRBV11-2, the J gene TRBJ1-1; D perhaps matches TRBD1 (5 bases). The CDR3 has 13 amino acids. Germline V gives CDR1 SGHAT, CDR2 FQNNGV. The DNA for the CDR3 is TGTGCCAGCAGCTACGACAGAAACACTGAAGCCTTCTTT. Protein product: CASSYDRNTEAFF.

CDR3 sequence: CASRNLRNTEAFF. The CDR3 nucleotides read TGTGCCAGCAGAAATCTTAGGAACACTGAAGCTTTCTTT. The rearrangement links TRBV2 to TRBJ1-1; D is unresolved. Looked up from germline, CDR1 is SNHLY and CDR2 is FYNNEI. The CDR3 is 13 residues long. Trimming stripped 6 bases from V and 1 base from J, with 9 bases between. Based on the CDR3 plus reference TRBV2 and TRBJ1-1, the full variable domain is EPEVTQTPSHQVTQMGQEVILRCVPISNHLYFYWYRQILGQKVEFLVSFYNNEISEKSEIFDDQFSVERPDGSNFTLKIRSTKLEDSAMYFCASRNLRNTEAFFGQGTRLTVV.

This clonotype was seen at least ten times. The chain couples TRBV27 to TRBJ1-4; D remains ambiguous. The CDR3 is 15 residues long. The germline V and J ends were trimmed by 4 bases and 0 bases, with 9 bases remaining between them. Germline V gives CDR1 MNHEY, CDR2 SMNVEV (reference sequence). Written as DNA, the CDR3 is TGTGCCAGCAGTTCATGGAAGGCAACTAATGAAAAACTGTTTTTT. This sequence encodes CASSSWKATNEKLFF.

This clonotype was seen a few times. This rearrangement joins TRBV20-1 to TRBJ1-3; the D is unclear. Looked up from germline, CDR1 is DFQATT and CDR2 is SNEGSKA (reference sequence). The CDR3 covers 12 residues. The germline V and J ends were trimmed by 6 bases and 1 base, with 7 bases remaining between them. In DNA, the CDR3 is TGCAGTGCAGGAGGGTCTGGAAACACCATATATTTT. Amino acid sequence: CSAGGSGNTIYF.

This clonotype was counted between two and nine times. V gene TRBV15 combines with J gene TRBJ2-3; D is undetermined. CDR1 is LNHNV, CDR2 YYDKDF, per germline (reference sequence). Deletions cut 0 bases from V and 4 bases from J, with 8 bases between. The CDR3 covers 14 residues. The CDR3 loop reads CATSRDLLADTQYF. In DNA form, the CDR3 reads TGTGCCACCAGCAGAGACCTGTTGGCAGATACGCAGTATTTT.

There are many counts of this clonotype. The chain employs TRBV6-5 and TRBJ2-1; D not resolved. CDR1 is MNHEY and CDR2 is SVGAGI in the germline V gene. The CDR3 spans 14 residues. Trimming stripped 2 bases from V and 2 bases from J, with 7 bases between. For the CDR3, the DNA is TGTGCCAGCAGTTACAGCCTCGCCTACAATGAGCAGTTCTTC. It codes for CASSYSLAYNEQFF.

This clonotype has more than one count but fewer than ten. The chain couples TRBV5-1 to TRBJ2-7; 11 bases are shared with TRBD2. With V trimmed by 7 bases and J by 2 bases, 2 bases remained unmatched. Germline loops: CDR1 SGHRS, CDR2 YFSETQ. The CDR3 length is 13 residues. The CDR3 loop is CASGTSGPYEQYF. The CDR3 bases are TGCGCCAGCGGGACTAGCGGACCCTACGAGCAGTACTTC.

The rearrangement uses TRBV28 and TRBJ1-1; the D is unclear. V shed 3 bases and J shed 4 bases, with 15 bases lying between them. In germline, CDR1 is MDHEN, CDR2 SYDVKM. CDR3 length equals 15 residues. CDR3 sequence reads: CASSFVAGGTTEAFF. Here the CDR3 DNA reads TGTGCCAGCAGTTTTGTTGCCGGAGGTACCACTGAAGCTTTCTTT.

This clonotype was observed at least ten times. The V call is TRBV20-1, the J call TRBJ1-5; perhaps TRBD1 as D (6 bases). Trimming pared 3 bases from V and 2 bases from J, leaving 17 bases between. CDR1 and CDR2 from the germline V gene are DFQATT and SNEGSKA (reference sequence). The CDR3 loop spans 16 amino acids. The CDR3 DNA follows: TGCAGTGCTAGCCACAGAGGGGGGTCGGGCAATCAGCCCCAGCATTTT. Protein product: CSASHRGGSGNQPQHF.

This clonotype was observed a handful of times. V and J are TRBV7-3 and TRBJ2-5; D gene ambiguous. V lost 1 base and J lost 4, with 7 bases in between. Germline-derived CDR1 and CDR2 are SGHTA and FQGTGA. The CDR3 spans 13 residues. The CDR3 spells CASSLSSLETQYF. CDR3 DNA sequence: TGTGCCAGCAGCTTAAGTTCTTTAGAGACCCAGTACTTC.

This clonotype was counted at least ten times. The gene calls are TRBV7-2 and TRBJ2-7, with D uncertain. The CDR3 extends over 12 amino acids. V shed 5 bases and J shed 5 bases, with 10 bases lying between them. Germline values: CDR1 SGHTA, CDR2 FQGNSA. CDR3: CASSPREDEQYF. For the CDR3, the DNA is TGTGCCAGCAGCCCGCGCGAGGACGAGCAGTACTTC.

This clonotype was seen many times. The CDR3 nucleotides are TGTGCCAGCAGTGACTCGACTAGCGGGGGCACAGATACGCAGTATTTT. This translates into CASSDSTSGGTDTQYF. The chain recombines TRBV6-4 with TRBJ2-3; TRBD2 matches 11 bases. Germline loops: CDR1 MRHNA, CDR2 SNTAGT. V shed 0 bases and J 1 base; nucleotides not matched to a gene: 0. The CDR3 is 16 amino acids.

This clonotype was picked up many times. This sequence joins TRBV30 and TRBJ2-7, with 7 bases fitting TRBD1. V trimming: 0 bases; J trimming: 3 bases; junction bases outside the gene matches: 11. The CDR3 is made up of 16 amino acids. The germline gives CDR1 GTSNPN, CDR2 SVGIG (reference sequence). CDR3 nucleotide sequence: TGTGCCTGGAGTGTCTATACCCTCGGGACAGACTACGAGCAGTACTTC. It is translated as CAWSVYTLGTDYEQYF. Looking up the rest from reference TRBV30 and TRBJ2-7 gives the full variable domain: SQTIHQWPATLVQPVGSPLSLECTVEGTSNPNLYWYRQAAGRGLQLLFYSVGIGQISSEVPQNLSASRPQDRQFILSSKKLLLSDSGFYLCAWSVYTLGTDYEQYFGPGTRLTVT.

This clonotype was detected ten times or more. The chain has TRBV5-1 and TRBJ2-3; D is ambiguous. Germline V gene lookup returns CDR1 SGHRS and CDR2 YFSETQ. The CDR3 consists of 15 residues. V gave up 4 bases and J gave up 2 bases, with 14 bases separating them. CDR3 DNA: TGCGCCAGCAGCGTGGACCGACCTCCCACAGATACGCAGTATTTT. Its protein product is CASSVDRPPTDTQYF.

This clonotype was seen ten or more times. This sequence joins TRBV2 and TRBJ1-1; possibly TRBD1 for D (6 bases). Germline CDR1 SNHLY, CDR2 FYNNEI. This CDR3 is 15 amino acids long. The V end was cut by 8 bases, the J end by 1 base, with 17 bases between. The CDR3 bases are TGTGCCAGCCTGTTCGTGCAGGGACAGAACACTGAAGCTTTCTTT. Translating gives CASLFVQGQNTEAFF.

This clonotype was counted many times. The chain combines TRBV28 with TRBJ1-4; tentatively, D is TRBD1 (5 bases). Per germline, CDR1 MDHEN and CDR2 SYDVKM. V was trimmed by 6 bases and J by 4 bases, leaving 9 bases between them. There are 13 residues in the CDR3. The CDR3 loop reads CASRRQFNEKLFF. Here the CDR3 DNA reads TGTGCCAGCAGAAGACAGTTTAATGAAAAACTGTTTTTT.

This clonotype was seen many times. The chain is built from TRBV5-5 and TRBJ1-3, with D unclear. V was shortened by 1 base and J by 0 bases, with 17 bases between the two germline ends. Germline V gene sequence: CDR1 SGHKS, CDR2 YYEKEE (reference sequence). The CDR3 totals 18 residues. As DNA, the CDR3 is TGTGCCAGCAGCTTGATTCGGCAGTCAGCATACTCTGGAAACACCATATATTTT. This codes for CASSLIRQSAYSGNTIYF.

This clonotype has ten or more counts. V and J are TRBV10-3 and TRBJ1-2; D is uncertain. CDR1 and CDR2 from the germline V gene are ENHRY and SYGVKD. V dropped 11 bases and J dropped 2 bases, with 12 bases sitting between them. The CDR3 covers 12 residues. The CDR3 loop is CASSEENYGYTF. In DNA, the CDR3 is TGTGCCTCAAGTGAGGAAAACTATGGCTACACCTTC.

The V gene is TRBV4-1, the J gene TRBJ2-4; TRBD2 aligns across 10 bases. The CDR3 has 20 amino acids. After removal of 0 bases from V and 1 base from J, the junction contained 12 bases not matched to a gene. Germline CDR1 reads MGHRA; CDR2 reads YSYEKL. DNA for the CDR3: TGCGCCAGCAGCCAAGATCTGACTAGCGGGTACCTTCTGGCCAAAAACATTCAGTACTTC. Protein product: CASSQDLTSGYLLAKNIQYF.

This clonotype was observed many times. The chain links TRBV7-2 to TRBJ2-2; D ambiguous. The V gene's germline CDR1 is SGHTA and CDR2 FQGNSA. V lost 2 bases to trimming and J lost 0 bases, with 4 bases between them. The CDR3 has 14 residues. The CDR3 loop is CASSLQANTGELFF. The DNA for the CDR3 is TGTGCCAGCAGCTTACAAGCGAACACCGGGGAGCTGTTTTTT. Drawing the rest from reference TRBV7-2 and TRBJ2-2, the complete variable domain is GAGVSQSPSNKVTEKGKDVELRCDPISGHTALYWYRQSLGQGLEFLIYFQGNSAPDKSGLPSDRFSAERTGGSVSTLTIQRTQQEDSAVYLCASSLQANTGELFFGEGSRLTVL.

Many counts were recorded for this clonotype. The rearrangement links TRBV10-2 to TRBJ2-5; 9 nucleotides align to TRBD2. The ends lost 0 bases at V and 2 bases at J; junction bases unmatched: 7. Germline lookup yields CDR1 WSHSY and CDR2 SAAADI. CDR3 length: 17 amino acids. The DNA for the CDR3 is TGCGCCAGCAGTGAGTCTTCATGGCTAGCGGGACAAGAGACCCAGTACTTC. Translated: CASSESSWLAGQETQYF.

Many counts were recorded for this clonotype. The chain is built from TRBV7-9 and TRBJ2-1, with D unresolved. The CDR3 runs 14 residues. Trimming cost V 5 bases and J 3 bases, with 11 bases left between them. Germline V gene data show CDR1 as SEHNR and CDR2 as FQNEAQ (reference sequence). CDR3 loop: CASSPTNLYNEQFF. The CDR3 DNA reads as TGTGCCAGCAGCCCGACGAACCTCTACAATGAGCAGTTCTTC.

This clonotype has a count of ten or more. The junction does not match germline at one end; this may be a read error. The rearrangement links TRBV2 to TRBJ2-1; the D gene is possibly TRBD1 (5 bases). The length of the CDR3 is 14 residues. Germline lookup yields CDR1 SNHLY and CDR2 FYNNEI. This CDR3 reads CASREGHFSNEQFF. The CDR3 region has the DNA TGTGCCAGCAGGGAAGGACATTTCAGCAATGAGCAGTTCTTC.